Described below is a single TCR beta chain sequence and its context. What this receptor recognizes is not known. No much larger clone exists at a distance of one base, and base qualities are not known. The data belong to a study of T cell repertoires and HLA-DP antigens (dated by TCRdb to 2017 to 2018). Broadly, across the study: The study used an in vitro model of CD4+ T cell alloreactivity against allogeneic HLA-DP presented by transduced HeLa cells. One alloantigen differed from self by one peptide-binding groove amino acid, whereas the other differed by ten, modelling structurally similar versus dissimilar alloantigens. The three donors, two male and one female, ranged from the 18-to-29 to the 60-to-69 age band. On average, around 200 ng of DNA went in for sorted CD137+CD4+ samples, versus 1,000 to 1,500 ng for pre-culture CD4+ samples.

In the germline V gene, CDR1 corresponds to ENHRY and CDR2 to SYGVKD. The CDR3 contains 16 residues, cysteine and phenylalanine counted. CDR3 DNA is the only sequence kept; it has 48 bases, read in frame from the first base. At the junction V is shortened by 8 bases and J by 6 bases; bases outside the gene matches: 9. Magnetic bead negative selection was used to isolate untouched CD4+ T cells from Ficoll-separated PBMC, with an average purity of around 98%. Untouched CD4+ T cells were isolated with magnetic beads from Ficoll-separated PBMC, and a purity of 95% to 98% was reached with negligible CD8+ contamination. Peripheral blood mononuclear cells came from the buffy coats of a few healthy blood donors. Each of the three donors was CMV seronegative. The DNeasy Blood & Tissue Kit was used for extraction of genomic DNA. Genomic DNA from sorted CD137+CD4+ cells and from pre-culture CD4+ baseline samples of each subject was subjected to TCRB sequencing.

TCRB CDR3 regions were amplified with the immunoSEQ multiplex PCR using forward primers for 54 TRBV segments and reverse primers for 13 TRBJ segments. Deep resolution, with a target of 200,000 or so T cell genomes, was applied to the sequencing of pre-culture CD4+ samples. Sequencing of the amplicons on an Illumina HiSeq System generated 87 bp reads spanning the CDR3. The study's processing was this. PCR and sequencing errors in the reads were corrected, and CDR3 regions were defined by aligning to IMGT reference sequences. Synthetic template pools were used to estimate template counts and unique rearrangement counts. Clonality was calculated as 1 minus Pielou's evenness. Richness was estimated with the Daley-Smith estimator. Morisita's index served as the measure of repertoire overlap. Clones present in cultured samples but not detected in the pre-culture repertoire of the same donor were defined as low-abundance clones. In its TCRdb copy, this immuneACCESS table keeps in-frame sequences only and misses some clones. Where compared with another copy, unresolved V genes explain less than half of these, and the others have no known cause. Clonal size and the V and J genes are those of that table, whereas D and trimming came from the DNA. Present in this sample are roughly 120,000 clones, more than 85% of which were seen just once. Clones ranked in the top ten supply around 0.3% of the sample.

Study-wide findings and limitations: The study was limited by having just a few donors, by relying on a non-physiological HeLa antigen-presenting system, and by using total CD4+ cells as responders. Sorted CD137+ cells showed similar clonality against both alloantigens, at about 0.4, which was much higher than the roughly 0.041 seen in pre-culture samples. Separate analysis of naive and memory CD4+ repertoires was not performed. Average cumulative frequency of clones undetected before culture was roughly 34% against one allele and 50% to 55% against the other.

This chain is built from TRBV10-3 and TRBJ2-3; 15 central nucleotides agree with TRBD2. Sequenced: CD4+ T cells from PBMCs. The receptor was derived from a woman under 30 in good health and CMV-seronegative. The DNA reads as follows: TGTGCCATCTCGAGGACTAGCGGGGGGGCCAGTGATACGCAGTATTTT. This translates into CAISRTSGGASDTQYF.